This T cell receptor beta chain was documented in a study of shared clonotypes between healthy human individuals. TCRdb's table, derived via immunoSEQ multiplex PCR, lists solely in-frame clones and lacks some. The sample lists some 500,000 clones, 60% to 80% occurring once. A note on this clone: This probably arose from a read error, given a far larger clone one base away.

The CDR3 is 13 residues long. Germline V gene data show CDR1 as SQVTM and CDR2 as ANQGSEA. Sequenced: PBMCs. This TCR was sampled from a woman aged 40 to 49 in good health. Some clones in this sample may be carry-over from other donors' samples. The chain combines TRBV29-1 with TRBJ2-7, with 7 bases fitting TRBD1. The CDR3 sequence is CSASGTERYGQYF. The CDR3 DNA reads as TGCAGCGCATCCGGGACAGAGCGCTACGGGCAGTACTTC.